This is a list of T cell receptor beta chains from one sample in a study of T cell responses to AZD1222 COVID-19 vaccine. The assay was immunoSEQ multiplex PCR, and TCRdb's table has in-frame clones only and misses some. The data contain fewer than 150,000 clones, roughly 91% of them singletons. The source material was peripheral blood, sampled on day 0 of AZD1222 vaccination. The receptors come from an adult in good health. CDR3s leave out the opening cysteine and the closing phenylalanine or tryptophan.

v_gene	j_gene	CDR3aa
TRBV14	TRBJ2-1	ASSQDSVYEQF
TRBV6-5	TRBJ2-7	ASSLTGGLYEQY
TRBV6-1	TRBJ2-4	ASSEGGTSTPPGIQY
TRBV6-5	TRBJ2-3	ASSYSTRGGTDTQY
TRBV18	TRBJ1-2	ASSPTPLGPGYGYT
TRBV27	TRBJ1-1	ASSEDRNEAF
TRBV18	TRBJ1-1	ASSPRSTGGAPSNTEAF
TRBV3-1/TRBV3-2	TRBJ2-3	ASSLAGGSTDTQY
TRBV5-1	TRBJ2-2	ASRPGLSQNTGELF
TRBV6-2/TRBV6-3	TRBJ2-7	ASSKNKGEQY
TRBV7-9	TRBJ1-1	ASSSSSPGHTEAF
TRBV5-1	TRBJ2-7	ASSRGQGTYEQY
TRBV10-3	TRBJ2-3	AISESPGQGARTQY
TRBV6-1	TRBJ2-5	ASSEGRLSAGETQY
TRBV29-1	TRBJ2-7	SVEETMSQY
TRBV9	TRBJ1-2	ASSVAGTVNYGYT
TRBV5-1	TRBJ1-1	ASRPSPPTEAF
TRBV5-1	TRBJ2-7	ASTLTTGSYEQY
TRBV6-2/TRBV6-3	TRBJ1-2	ASSQGTHGYT
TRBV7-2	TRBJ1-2	ASSLYHSPGRFYGYT
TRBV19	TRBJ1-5	ATQDRLNQPQH
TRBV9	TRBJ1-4	ASSGGGRDEKLF
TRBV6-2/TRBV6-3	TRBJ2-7	ASSTSRAQWGYEQY
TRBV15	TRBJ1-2	ATSRKRTGDGYT
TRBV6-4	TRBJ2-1	ASSSGTVSNEQF
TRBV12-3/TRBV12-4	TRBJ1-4	ASVQGTGEKLF
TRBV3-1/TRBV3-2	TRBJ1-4	ASSQEGGSEKLF
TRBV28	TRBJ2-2	ASRRQGVNTGELF
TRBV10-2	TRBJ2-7	ASSWLAGGDRYEQY
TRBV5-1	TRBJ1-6	ASSSGQGTSYNSPLH
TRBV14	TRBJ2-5	ASSQLAGTKETQY
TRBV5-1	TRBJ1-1	ASRDRENTEAF
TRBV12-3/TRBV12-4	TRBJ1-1	ASSLERNTEAF
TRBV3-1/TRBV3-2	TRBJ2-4	ASSHIQLAKNIQY
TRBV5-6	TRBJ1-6	ASSLNRANSPLH
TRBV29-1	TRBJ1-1	SVEQAMNTEAF
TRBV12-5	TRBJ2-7	ASGTGAGEQY
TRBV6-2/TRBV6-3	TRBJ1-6	ASSPRPGFSPLH
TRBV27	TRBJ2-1	ASRTGTYNEQF
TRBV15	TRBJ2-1	ATSRTRHSSSYNEQF
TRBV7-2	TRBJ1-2	ASSLGGRQALGYT
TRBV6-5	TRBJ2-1	ASRTSGGTGEQF
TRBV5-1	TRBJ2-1	ASSYQRGEQF
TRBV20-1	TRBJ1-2	SASPQLINYGYT
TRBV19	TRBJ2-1	ASSIDGGYYNEQF
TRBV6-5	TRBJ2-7	ASSIGQGPYEQY
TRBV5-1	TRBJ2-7	ASSLERGIVSYEQY
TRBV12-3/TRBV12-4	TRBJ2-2	AITSWNTGELF
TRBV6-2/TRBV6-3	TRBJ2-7	ASSRYSYEQY
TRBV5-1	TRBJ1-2	ASSLTTKNQAGDDMYGYT
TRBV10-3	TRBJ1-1	AIKPGHLNTEAF
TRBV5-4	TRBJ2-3	ASSRTSGGVDTQY
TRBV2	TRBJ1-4	ASSEKRGDSYEKLF
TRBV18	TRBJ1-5	ASSPNSAEIPH
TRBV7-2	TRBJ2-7	ASSLGPKSGASEQY